This passage covers 6 T cell receptor beta chains from one sample sequenced in a study of immune heterogeneity within non-small cell lung tumors. The TCR beta CDR3 region underwent multiplex PCR amplification with 32 V and 13 J primers. In TCRdb, the multiplex PCR reads were re-called with MiXCR into one record per CDR3 protein. The sample consists of 9,500 to 12,000 distinct CDR3 sequences, under 25% of them appearing once. As template, the study used bulk tumor genomic DNA at about 540 ng per sample. Taken during surgery, several biopsies per primary tumor were spaced as far apart as possible within the tumor mass. The cohort was untreated, with newly diagnosed non-small cell lung cancer undergoing curative surgery. Sequenced: lung tumor tissue. All receptors derive from a man aged 60-69 years with non-small cell lung cancer.

This clonotype was seen repeatedly, ten times or more. This sequence joins TRBV20-1 and TRBJ2-3; TRBD2 aligns across 8 bases. V shed 3 bases, J shed 3 bases, and the junction held 5 bases outside the gene matches. CDR3 length: 14 residues. CDR1 DFQATT and CDR2 SNEGSKA come from the germline V gene (reference sequence). The CDR3 sequence: CSASTAGVTDTQYF. The CDR3 DNA sequence: TGCAGTGCTAGCACAGCGGGAGTAACAGATACGCAGTATTTT.

By sample fraction, this clonotype is medium-sized (0.01 to 0.1%). The chain carries TRBV20-1 and TRBJ2-7; no firm D call. The length of the CDR3 is 11 residues. The V gene lost 1 base and the J gene lost 5 bases, with 6 bases spanning the gap. Germline V lookup: CDR1 DFQATT, CDR2 SNEGSKA (reference sequence). CDR3 DNA sequence: TGCAGTGCTAGAGTGGGGAACGAGCAGTACTTC. Protein: CSARVGNEQYF.

By its share, this clonotype is medium-sized (0.01 to 0.1%). V and J are TRBV20-1 and TRBJ2-7; D perhaps matches TRBD1 (5 bases). This CDR3 has 14 residues. Deletions cut 6 bases from V and 2 bases from J, with 17 bases between. Per the germline V gene, CDR1 is DFQATT and CDR2 is SNEGSKA (reference sequence). The CDR3 region is CSAPRLDNPYEQYF. CDR3 nucleotide sequence: TGCAGTGCACCCCGTTTGGACAACCCCTACGAGCAGTACTTC.

The chain employs TRBV3-1 and TRBJ2-7, with D hard to call. Germline V gene sequence: CDR1 LGHDT, CDR2 YNNKEL (reference sequence). This CDR3 comprises 14 residues. Trimming stripped 2 bases from V and 2 bases from J, with 10 bases between. The CDR3 bases are TGTGCCAGCAGCCAAAGAGACACAACCTACGAGCAGTACTTC. This codes for CASSQRDTTYEQYF.

By sample share, this clonotype is medium-sized. The chain recombines TRBV12-3 or TRBV12-4 with TRBJ1-5, with D unclear. This CDR3 is 14 amino acids long. V was cut by 6 bases and J by 4 bases, with 13 bases left in between. CDR3 nucleotide sequence: TGTGCCAGCAGCCGACACGGGCTTAATCAGCCCCAGCATTTT. Translating it yields CASSRHGLNQPQHF.

This clonotype turned up a few times. CDR3 in DNA: TGTGCCATCAGCTCAGGACTAGCGGGGAGTCGGACCTACGAGCAGTACTTC. Its translation is CAISSGLAGSRTYEQYF. The V and J genes are TRBV28 and TRBJ2-7, with 12 positions matching TRBD2. Per the germline V gene, CDR1 is MDHEN and CDR2 is SYDVKM. The length of the CDR3 is 17 residues. V lost 10 bases and J lost 2; bases outside the gene matches: 15. The entire variable domain, with the rest obtained from reference TRBV28 and TRBJ2-7, is as follows: DVKVTQSSRYLVKRTGEKVFLECVQDMDHENMFWYRQDPGLGLRLIYFSYDVKMKEKGDIPEGYSVSREKKERFSLILESASTNQTSMYLCAISSGLAGSRTYEQYFGPGTRLTVT.